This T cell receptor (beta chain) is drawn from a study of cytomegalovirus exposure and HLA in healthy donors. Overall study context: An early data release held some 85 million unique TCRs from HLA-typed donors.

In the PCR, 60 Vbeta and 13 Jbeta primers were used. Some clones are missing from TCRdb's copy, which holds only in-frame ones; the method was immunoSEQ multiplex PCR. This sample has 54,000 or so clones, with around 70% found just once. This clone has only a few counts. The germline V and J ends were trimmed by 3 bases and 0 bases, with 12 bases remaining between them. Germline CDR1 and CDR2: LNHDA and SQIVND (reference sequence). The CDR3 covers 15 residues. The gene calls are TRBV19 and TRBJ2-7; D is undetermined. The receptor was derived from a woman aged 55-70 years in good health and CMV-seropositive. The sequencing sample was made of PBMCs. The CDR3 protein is CASSMSQAPSYEQYF. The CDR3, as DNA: TGTGCCAGTAGTATGAGTCAGGCCCCCTCCTACGAGCAGTACTTC.